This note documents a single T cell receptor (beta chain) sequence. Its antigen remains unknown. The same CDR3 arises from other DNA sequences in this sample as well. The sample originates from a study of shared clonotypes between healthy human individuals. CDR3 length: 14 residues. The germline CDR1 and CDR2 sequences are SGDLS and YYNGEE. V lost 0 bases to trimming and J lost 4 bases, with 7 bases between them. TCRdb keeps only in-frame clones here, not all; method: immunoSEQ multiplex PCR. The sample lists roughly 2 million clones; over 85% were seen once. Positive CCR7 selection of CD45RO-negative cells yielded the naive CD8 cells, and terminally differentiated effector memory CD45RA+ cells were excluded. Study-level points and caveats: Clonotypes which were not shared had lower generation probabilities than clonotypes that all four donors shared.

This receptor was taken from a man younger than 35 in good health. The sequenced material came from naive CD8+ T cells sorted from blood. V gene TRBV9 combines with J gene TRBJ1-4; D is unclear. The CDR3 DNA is TGTGCCAGCAGCGTAGAGGGTCTTAATGAAAAACTGTTTTTT. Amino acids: CASSVEGLNEKLFF. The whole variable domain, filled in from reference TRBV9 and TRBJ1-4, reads DSGVTQTPKHLITATGQRVTLRCSPRSGDLSVYWYQQSLDQGLQFLIQYYNGEERAKGNILERFSAQQFPDLHSELNLSSLELGDSALYFCASSVEGLNEKLFFGSGTQLSVL.